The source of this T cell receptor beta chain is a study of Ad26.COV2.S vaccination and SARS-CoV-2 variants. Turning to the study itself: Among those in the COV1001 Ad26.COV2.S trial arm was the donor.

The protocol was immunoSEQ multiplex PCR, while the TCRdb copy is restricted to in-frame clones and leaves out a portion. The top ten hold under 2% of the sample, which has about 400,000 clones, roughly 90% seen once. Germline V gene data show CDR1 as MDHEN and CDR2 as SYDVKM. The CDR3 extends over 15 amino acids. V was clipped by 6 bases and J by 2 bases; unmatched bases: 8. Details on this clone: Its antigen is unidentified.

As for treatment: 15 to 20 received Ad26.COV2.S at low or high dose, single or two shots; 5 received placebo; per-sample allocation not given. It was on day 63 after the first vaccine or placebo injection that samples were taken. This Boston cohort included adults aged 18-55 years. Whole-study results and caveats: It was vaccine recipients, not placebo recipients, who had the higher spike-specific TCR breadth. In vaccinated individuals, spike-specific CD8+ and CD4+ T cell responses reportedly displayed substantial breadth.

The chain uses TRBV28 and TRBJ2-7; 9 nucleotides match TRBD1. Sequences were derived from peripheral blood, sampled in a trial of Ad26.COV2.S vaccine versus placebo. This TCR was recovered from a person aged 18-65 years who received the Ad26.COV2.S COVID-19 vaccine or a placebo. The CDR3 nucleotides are TGTGCCAGCAGGTCCGGGACAGGGTCTGCCTACGAGCAGTACTTC. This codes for CASRSGTGSAYEQYF.